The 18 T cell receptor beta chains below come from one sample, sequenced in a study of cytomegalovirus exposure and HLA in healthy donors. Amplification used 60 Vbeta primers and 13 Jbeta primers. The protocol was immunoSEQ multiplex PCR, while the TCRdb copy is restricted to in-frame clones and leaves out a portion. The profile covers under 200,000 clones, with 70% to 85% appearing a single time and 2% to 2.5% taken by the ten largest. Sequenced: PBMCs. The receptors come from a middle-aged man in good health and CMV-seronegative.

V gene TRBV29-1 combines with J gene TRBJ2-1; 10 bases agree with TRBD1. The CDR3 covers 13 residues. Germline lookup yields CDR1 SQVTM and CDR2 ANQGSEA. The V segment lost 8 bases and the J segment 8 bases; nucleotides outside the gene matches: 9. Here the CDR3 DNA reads TGCAGCTATAGGGGACAGGGGTACCATGAGCAGTTCTTC. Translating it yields CSYRGQGYHEQFF.

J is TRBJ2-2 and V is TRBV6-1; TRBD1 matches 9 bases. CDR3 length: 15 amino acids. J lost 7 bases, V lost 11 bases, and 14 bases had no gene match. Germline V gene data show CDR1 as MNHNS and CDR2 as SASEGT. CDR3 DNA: TGTGCCGGGACACGGGACAGGGAACGTGGCGGGGAGCTGTTTTTT. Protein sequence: CAGTRDRERGGELFF.

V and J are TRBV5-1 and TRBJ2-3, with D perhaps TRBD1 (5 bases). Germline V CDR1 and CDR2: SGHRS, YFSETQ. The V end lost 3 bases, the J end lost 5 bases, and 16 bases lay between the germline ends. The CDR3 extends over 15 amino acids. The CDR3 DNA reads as TGCGCCAGCAGCTCGTCAGGCAGGGTAATAGATACGCAGTATTTT. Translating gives CASSSSGRVIDTQYF.

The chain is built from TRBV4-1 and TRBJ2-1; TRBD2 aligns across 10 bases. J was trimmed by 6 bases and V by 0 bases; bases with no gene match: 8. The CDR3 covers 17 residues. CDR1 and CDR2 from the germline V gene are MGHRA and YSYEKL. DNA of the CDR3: TGCGCCAGCAGCCAAGATGTGACTAGCGGGCGATTCAATGAGCAGTTCTTC. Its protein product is CASSQDVTSGRFNEQFF.

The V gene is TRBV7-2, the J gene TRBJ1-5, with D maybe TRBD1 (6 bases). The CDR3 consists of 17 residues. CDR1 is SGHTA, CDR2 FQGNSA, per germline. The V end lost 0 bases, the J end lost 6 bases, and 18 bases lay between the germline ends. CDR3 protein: CASSLARTRGGGQPQHF. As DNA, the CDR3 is TGTGCCAGCAGCTTAGCTCGAACCAGGGGAGGGGGTCAGCCCCAGCATTTT.

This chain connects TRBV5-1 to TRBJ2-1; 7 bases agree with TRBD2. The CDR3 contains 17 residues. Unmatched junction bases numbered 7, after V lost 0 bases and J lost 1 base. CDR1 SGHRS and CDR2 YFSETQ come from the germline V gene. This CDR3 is CASSLEGLGFSYNEQFF. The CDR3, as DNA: TGCGCCAGCAGCTTGGAAGGACTAGGGTTTTCCTACAATGAGCAGTTCTTC.

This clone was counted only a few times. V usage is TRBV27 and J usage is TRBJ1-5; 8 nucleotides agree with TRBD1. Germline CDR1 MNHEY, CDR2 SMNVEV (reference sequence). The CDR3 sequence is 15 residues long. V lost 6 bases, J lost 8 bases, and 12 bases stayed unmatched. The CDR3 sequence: CASSRQGIPREPQHF. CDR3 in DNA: TGTGCCAGCAGCCGACAGGGGATCCCTAGGGAGCCCCAGCATTTT.

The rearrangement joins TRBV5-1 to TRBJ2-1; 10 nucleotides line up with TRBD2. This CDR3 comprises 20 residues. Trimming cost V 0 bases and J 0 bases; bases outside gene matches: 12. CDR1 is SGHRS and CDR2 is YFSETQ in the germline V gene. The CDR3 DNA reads TGCGCCAGCAGCTTGGAGCTACTAGCGGGACACGGGGCCTCCTACAATGAGCAGTTCTTC. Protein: CASSLELLAGHGASYNEQFF.

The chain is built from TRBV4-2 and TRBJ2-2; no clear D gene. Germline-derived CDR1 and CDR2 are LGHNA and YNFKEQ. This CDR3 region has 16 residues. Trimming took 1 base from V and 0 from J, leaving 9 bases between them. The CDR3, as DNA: TGTGCCAGCAGCCAAGGAACAGACCCGAACACCGGGGAGCTGTTTTTT. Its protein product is CASSQGTDPNTGELFF.

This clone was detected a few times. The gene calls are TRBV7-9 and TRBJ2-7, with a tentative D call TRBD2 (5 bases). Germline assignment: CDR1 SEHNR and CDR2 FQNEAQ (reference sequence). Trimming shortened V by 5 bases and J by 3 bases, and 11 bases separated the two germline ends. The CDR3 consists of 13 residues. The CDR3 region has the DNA TGTGCCAGCAGCAACCCGAGCGGCTACGAGCAGTACTTC. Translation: CASSNPSGYEQYF.

CDR3 protein: CASSSYTASNQPQHF. The CDR3 DNA is TGTGCCAGCAGTTCTTATACAGCCAGTAATCAGCCCCAGCATTTT. The chain employs TRBV28 and TRBJ1-5; the D is unclear. Per germline, CDR1 MDHEN and CDR2 SYDVKM. Trimming pared 4 bases from V and 4 bases from J, leaving 14 bases between. This CDR3 is built from 15 residues.

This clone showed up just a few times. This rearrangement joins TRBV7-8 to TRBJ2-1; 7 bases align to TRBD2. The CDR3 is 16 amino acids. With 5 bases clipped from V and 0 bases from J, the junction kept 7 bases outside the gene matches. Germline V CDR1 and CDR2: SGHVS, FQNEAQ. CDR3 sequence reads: CASSLRIAGSYNEQFF. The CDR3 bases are TGTGCCAGCAGCCTACGGATAGCGGGCTCCTACAATGAGCAGTTCTTC.

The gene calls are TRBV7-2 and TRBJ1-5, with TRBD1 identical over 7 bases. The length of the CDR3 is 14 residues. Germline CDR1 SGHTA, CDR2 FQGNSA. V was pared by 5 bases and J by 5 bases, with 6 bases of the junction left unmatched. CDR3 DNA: TGTGCCAGCAGCCGGGACAGAGTGGATCAGCCCCAGCATTTT. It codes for CASSRDRVDQPQHF.

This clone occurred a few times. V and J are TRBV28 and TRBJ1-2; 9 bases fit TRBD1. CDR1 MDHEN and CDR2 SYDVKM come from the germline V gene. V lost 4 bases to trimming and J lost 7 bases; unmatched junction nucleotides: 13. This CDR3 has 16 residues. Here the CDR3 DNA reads TGTGCCAGCAGTTCGCAACCGGGACAGGGAATTGGTGGCTACACCTTC. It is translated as CASSSQPGQGIGGYTF.

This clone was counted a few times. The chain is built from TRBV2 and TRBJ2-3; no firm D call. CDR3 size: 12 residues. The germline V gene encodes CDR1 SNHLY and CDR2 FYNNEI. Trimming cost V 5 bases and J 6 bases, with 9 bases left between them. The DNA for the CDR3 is TGTGCCAGCAGTACAGTGCCTGATACGCAGTATTTT. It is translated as CASSTVPDTQYF. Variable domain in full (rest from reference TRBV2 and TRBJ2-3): EPEVTQTPSHQVTQMGQEVILRCVPISNHLYFYWYRQILGQKVEFLVSFYNNEISEKSEIFDDQFSVERPDGSNFTLKIRSTKLEDSAMYFCASSTVPDTQYFGPGTRLTVL.

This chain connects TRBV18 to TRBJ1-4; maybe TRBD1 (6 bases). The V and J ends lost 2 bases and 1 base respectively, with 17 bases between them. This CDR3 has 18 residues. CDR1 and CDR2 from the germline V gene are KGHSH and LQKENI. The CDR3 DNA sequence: TGTGCCAGCTCACCATCGATACAGGGTCTAGGAACTAATGAAAAACTGTTTTTT. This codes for CASSPSIQGLGTNEKLFF.

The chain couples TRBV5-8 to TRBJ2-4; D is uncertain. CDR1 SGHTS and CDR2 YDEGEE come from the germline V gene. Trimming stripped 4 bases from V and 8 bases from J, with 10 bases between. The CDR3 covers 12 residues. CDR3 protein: CASSARLDIQYF. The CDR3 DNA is TGTGCCAGCAGCGCCAGGCTTGACATTCAGTACTTC.

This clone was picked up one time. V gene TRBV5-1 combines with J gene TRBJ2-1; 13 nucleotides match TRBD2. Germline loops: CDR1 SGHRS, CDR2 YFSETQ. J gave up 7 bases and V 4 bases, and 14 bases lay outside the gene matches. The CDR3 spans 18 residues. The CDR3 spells CASSIGTSGTGGKNEQFF. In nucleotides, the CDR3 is TGCGCCAGCAGCATAGGGACTAGCGGGACGGGGGGTAAGAATGAGCAGTTCTTC.